This record covers a single TCR beta chain. Its cognate antigen is unknown. This entry belongs to a study of T cell responses to AZD1222 COVID-19 vaccine. Study-wide results and caveats: Along spike, vaccine-associated CD4 TCRs were found throughout, with dominance at 160-218 and 743-854.

The CDR3 is made up of 12 amino acids. Germline V gene sequence: CDR1 SGHRS, CDR2 YFSETQ. V lost 0 bases and J lost 5, with 6 bases in between. Clones were sequenced by immunoSEQ multiplex PCR, and TCRdb holds only the in-frame ones, with some missing. The profile shows 100,000 to 150,000 clones, around 90% of them singletons. The clonotype comes from an adult in good health. The J gene is TRBJ2-7, the V gene TRBV5-1; D not resolved. The sample consisted of peripheral blood, taken on day 0 of AZD1222 vaccination. This CDR3 reads CASSLGFDEQYF. CDR3 sequence (DNA): TGCGCCAGCAGCTTGGGATTCGACGAGCAGTACTTC.